The next 4 T cell receptor beta chains were all read from a single sample in a study of PD-1 blockade in classical Hodgkin lymphoma. Every patient was affected by relapse after autologous stem cell transplantation, while exposure to brentuximab vedotin was not uniform. This table comes from immunoSEQ multiplex PCR, and its TCRdb copy is limited to in-frame clones, with some not included. The sample records 25,000 to 30,000 clones, less than 80% being singletons. The input for sequencing was peripheral blood mononuclear cells (PBMCs), taken before the second cycle of nivolumab. These TCRs come from a human donor with classical Hodgkin lymphoma.

This clone came up a few times. The chain is built from TRBV19 and TRBJ1-5; TRBD1 matches at 9 bases. The CDR3 is 15 residues long. Germline assignment: CDR1 LNHDA and CDR2 SQIVND (reference sequence). J gave up 7 bases and V 8 bases, and 12 bases lay outside the gene matches. The CDR3 protein is CASLSSGTGTQPQHF. In nucleotides, the CDR3 is TGTGCCAGTCTGTCCTCCGGGACAGGGACCCAGCCCCAGCATTTT. The full variable domain, with the rest looked up from reference TRBV19 and TRBJ1-5, is DGGITQSPKYLFRKEGQNVTLSCEQNLNHDAMYWYRQDPGQGLRLIYYSQIVNDFQKGDIAEGYSVSREKKESFPLTVTSAQKNPTAFYLCASLSSGTGTQPQHFGDGTRLSIL.

The chain carries TRBV27 and TRBJ2-3; 7 positions agree with TRBD1. The V segment lost 3 bases and the J segment 4 bases; nucleotides outside the gene matches: 4. In germline, CDR1 is MNHEY, CDR2 SMNVEV (reference sequence). This CDR3 has 14 amino acids. The CDR3 DNA reads TGTGCCAGCAGTTTGAGGCAGGGGGCAGATACGCAGTATTTT. This gives the protein CASSLRQGADTQYF.

The J gene is TRBJ1-2, the V gene TRBV4-3; 8 positions agree with TRBD1. The CDR3 runs to 15 residues. The germline CDR1 and CDR2 sequences are LGHNA and YSLEER. V dropped 3 bases and J dropped 4; count of bases not matched to a gene: 7. The CDR3 protein is CASSQPDRGGYGYTF. Here the CDR3 DNA reads TGCGCCAGCAGCCAGCCAGACAGGGGAGGCTATGGCTACACCTTC.

The chain recombines TRBV4-2 with TRBJ1-6; D is uncertain. The CDR3 consists of 13 residues. V lost 1 base and J 13 bases, leaving 11 bases between the germline ends. Germline values: CDR1 LGHNA, CDR2 YNFKEQ. The CDR3 DNA reads TGTGCCAGCAGCCAAGGGAGGGTATCCCCCCTCCACTTT. Protein: CASSQGRVSPLHF.